This T cell receptor (beta chain) was obtained from a study of T cells in Graves' hyperthyroidism and ophthalmopathy. Researchers amplified the TCR beta CDR3 regions from RNA transcripts. Primed by the HTBI set, a first-round RT-PCR was run on the TCR CDR3. TCRdb recomputed calls from the multiplex PCR reads with MiXCR, one row per CDR3 protein. This sample has around 350,000 distinct CDR3 sequences, with about a fifth found just once. This clonotype was picked up many times. Its antigen remains unknown. General study results and limits: Blood shared most expanded thyroid clonotypes above 0.001.

The V end was cut by 4 bases, the J end by 0 bases, with 12 bases between. Germline values: CDR1 SQVTM, CDR2 ANQGSEA. This CDR3 region has 14 residues. Sequencing input: blood. This chain connects TRBV29-1 to TRBJ1-1; D may be TRBD1 (6 bases). The TCR originated in a woman younger than 30 with Graves' hyperthyroidism. The CDR3 spells CSVARTAMNTEAFF. The CDR3 nucleotides are TGCAGCGTTGCCAGGACAGCTATGAACACTGAAGCTTTCTTT.